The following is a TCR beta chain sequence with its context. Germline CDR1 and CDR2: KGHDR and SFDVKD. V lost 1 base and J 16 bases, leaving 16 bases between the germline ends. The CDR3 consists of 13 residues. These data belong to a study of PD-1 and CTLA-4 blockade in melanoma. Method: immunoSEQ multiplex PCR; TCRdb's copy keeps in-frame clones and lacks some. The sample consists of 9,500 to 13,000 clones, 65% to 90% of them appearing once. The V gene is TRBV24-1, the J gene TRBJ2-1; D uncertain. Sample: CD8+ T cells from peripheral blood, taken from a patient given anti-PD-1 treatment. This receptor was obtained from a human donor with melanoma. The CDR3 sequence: CATSDFSGRPEFF. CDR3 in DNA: TGTGCCACCAGTGATTTCTCCGGGCGCCCGGAATTCTTC.